This TCR beta chain was captured in a study of CD8 T cells in Susac syndrome. The germline V gene encodes CDR1 LNHDA and CDR2 SQIVND (reference sequence). The germline V and J ends were trimmed by 11 bases and 10 bases, with 9 bases remaining between them. The CDR3 has 9 amino acids. Random hexamers were used to reverse transcribe roughly 0.5 to 1 ug of RNA. TCRdb itself ran the immunoSEQ multiplex PCR reads through MiXCR, one entry per CDR3 protein. The data show about 150,000 distinct CDR3 sequences, approximately 96% seen once. This clonotype was counted a single time. The genes are TRBV19 and TRBJ2-4, with D perhaps TRBD2 (5 bases). Input material: CD8+ T cells from PBMCs. This TCR was recovered from a human donor with multiple sclerosis. DNA for the CDR3: TGTGCCCCTAGGAGGATTCAGTACTTC. Its protein is CAPRRIQYF. The full variable domain, with the rest looked up from reference TRBV19 and TRBJ2-4, is DGGITQSPKYLFRKEGQNVTLSCEQNLNHDAMYWYRQDPGQGLRLIYYSQIVNDFQKGDIAEGYSVSREKKESFPLTVTSAQKNPTAFYLCAPRRIQYFGAGTRLSVL.